The 18 T cell receptor beta chains below were found in one sample sequenced in a study of blood T cells in healthy people across ages. It was with a sample-barcoded 5' primer and a J-beta primer mix that a second PCR of roughly 6 to 12 cycles was run. TCRdb re-called the 5' RACE reads through MiXCR, storing one row per CDR3 protein. In the table there are under 950,000 distinct CDR3 sequences, about a fifth of which are singletons. The sample comprised blood. The receptors were sampled from a man between 65 and 79 years old in good health.

The chain combines TRBV7-8 with TRBJ1-4, with TRBD1 as a possible D gene (5 bases). V lost 2 bases, J lost 0 bases, and 10 bases lay in between. Germline V gives CDR1 SGHVS, CDR2 FQNEAQ. This CDR3 has 16 residues. CDR3 region: CASSLIVGATNEKLFF. The CDR3, as DNA: TGTGCCAGCAGCTTAATAGTGGGGGCAACTAATGAAAAACTGTTTTTT.

This clonotype was seen a handful of times. This rearrangement joins TRBV6-9 to TRBJ2-7, with D possibly being TRBD1 (6 bases). Germline V CDR1 and CDR2: MNHGY, SVAAGI. V was shortened by 10 bases and J by 1 base, with 20 bases between the two germline ends. This CDR3 comprises 15 residues. The DNA for the CDR3 is TGTGCCACCGCAGGGGCGGAGACTAAGTCCTACGAGCAGTACTTC. It codes for CATAGAETKSYEQYF.

This clonotype was detected only a few times. This chain links TRBV5-1 with TRBJ2-1; D remains unclear. The J call may be incorrect, as the DNA end agrees better with TRBJ2-7. CDR3 length: 14 amino acids. Germline loops: CDR1 SGHRS, CDR2 YFSETQ. CDR3 sequence: CASSLSSYRYEQYV. The CDR3 DNA sequence: TGCGCCAGCAGCTTGAGCTCCTACAGATACGAGCAGTACGTC.

The J gene is TRBJ2-1, the V gene TRBV12-3 or TRBV12-4; TRBD2 agrees at 11 bases. With V trimmed by 5 bases and J by 4 bases, 4 bases remained unmatched. This CDR3 contains 15 residues. CDR3 bases: TGTGCCAGCAGTGGGACTAGCGGACCTTACAATGAGCAGTTCTTC. Translation gives CASSGTSGPYNEQFF.

The gene calls are TRBV3-1 and TRBJ2-1, with D possibly being TRBD2 (5 bases). Germline V CDR1 and CDR2: LGHDT, YNNKEL (reference sequence). This CDR3 spans 16 amino acids. Trimming removed 0 bases at V and 9 bases at J, with 18 bases between. CDR3 sequence (DNA): TGTGCCAGCAGCCAAGAGGCGGGCCCAACCGGTTTTGAGCAGTTCTTC. It encodes CASSQEAGPTGFEQFF.

This clonotype was seen many times. The chain links TRBV24-1 to TRBJ2-1, with TRBD1 as a possible D gene (5 bases). Germline CDR1 and CDR2: KGHDR and SFDVKD. V was cut by 5 bases and J by 7 bases, with 17 bases left in between. The CDR3 is 15 amino acids. In DNA, the CDR3 is TGTGCCACCAGTGCCCCGAGACAGAGTATTAATGAGCAGTTCTTC. Amino acids: CATSAPRQSINEQFF.

V gene TRBV4-1 combines with J gene TRBJ1-2, with D hard to call. Germline assignment: CDR1 MGHRA and CDR2 YSYEKL. This CDR3 region has 14 residues. V was clipped by 0 bases and J by 4 bases, with 9 bases between them. Written as DNA, the CDR3 is TGCGCCAGCAGCCAAGAGTATCAGAGCTATGGCTACACCTTC. This gives the protein CASSQEYQSYGYTF.

This clonotype was counted a few times. The chain carries TRBV5-1 and TRBJ2-7, with D maybe TRBD1 (5 bases). CDR1 and CDR2 from the germline V gene are SGHRS and YFSETQ. V was trimmed by 3 bases and J by 0 bases, leaving 7 bases between them. The length of the CDR3 is 13 residues. The CDR3 sequence is CASSSDSSYEQYF. CDR3 in DNA: TGCGCCAGCAGCTCAGACAGCTCCTACGAGCAGTACTTC.

The chain recombines TRBV12-3 or TRBV12-4 with TRBJ1-3, with D maybe TRBD1 (6 bases). Trimming removed 4 bases from V and 4 bases from J, with 14 bases in between. This CDR3 has 15 amino acids. This chain's CDR3 is CASSSSTGQGNTIYF. The DNA for the CDR3 is TGTGCCAGCAGTTCCTCAACAGGGCAAGGAAACACCATATATTTT.

The V and J genes are TRBV9 and TRBJ2-1; 11 bases line up with TRBD2. The germline CDR1 and CDR2 sequences are SGDLS and YYNGEE. The CDR3 sequence is 16 residues long. The V and J ends lost 0 bases and 12 bases, in that order; junction bases with no gene match: 11. CDR3 region: CASSVEGTSGPDVQFF. As DNA, the CDR3 is TGTGCCAGCAGCGTAGAAGGGACTAGCGGACCGGACGTGCAGTTCTTC.

The rearrangement uses TRBV20-1 and TRBJ2-1, with D perhaps TRBD2 (6 bases). CDR3 length equals 14 residues. CDR1 DFQATT and CDR2 SNEGSKA come from the germline V gene (reference sequence). V shed 1 base and J shed 7 bases, with 14 bases lying between them. Written as DNA, the CDR3 is TGCAGTGCTAGAGTTAGTAGCGGAAAGAATGAGCAGTTCTTC. Protein: CSARVSSGKNEQFF.

The rearrangement uses TRBV24-1 and TRBJ1-5; D remains ambiguous. Trimming took 4 bases from V and 1 from J, leaving 10 bases between them. This CDR3 has 15 amino acids. Germline loops: CDR1 KGHDR, CDR2 SFDVKD. CDR3 DNA: TGTGCCACCAGTGACTCGACTCGAAGCAATCAGCCCCAGCATTTT. Translation: CATSDSTRSNQPQHF.

The V gene is TRBV29-1, the J gene TRBJ2-1, with D perhaps being TRBD1 or TRBD2 (6 bases each). The V and J ends lost 7 bases and 4 bases respectively, with 17 bases between them. Germline loops: CDR1 SQVTM, CDR2 ANQGSEA. The CDR3 loop spans 14 amino acids. For the CDR3, the DNA is TGCAGCGGCGATCAGTGGGGGGCTTACAATGAGCAGTTCTTC. This sequence encodes CSGDQWGAYNEQFF.

This clonotype was counted only a few times. The J gene is TRBJ1-5, the V gene TRBV15, with TRBD1 matching 8 bases. The CDR3 is 17 amino acids. From germline, CDR1 is LNHNV and CDR2 YYDKDF (reference sequence). The ends lost 5 bases at V and 3 bases at J; junction bases unmatched: 12. The CDR3 loop is CATSGRRTGTINQPQHF. The CDR3 DNA follows: TGTGCCACCAGCGGCCGTAGGACAGGGACAATCAATCAGCCCCAGCATTTT.

This clonotype was detected only a few times. The rearrangement joins TRBV19 to TRBJ1-2; possibly TRBD1 for D (6 bases). V gave up 5 bases and J gave up 7 bases, with 11 bases separating them. This CDR3 contains 12 residues. Germline assignment: CDR1 LNHDA and CDR2 SQIVND (reference sequence). For the CDR3, the DNA is TGTGCCAGTAGTGTCCGACAGGCTGGCTACACCTTC. Its protein is CASSVRQAGYTF.

The chain is built from TRBV20-1 and TRBJ2-2, with unresolved D. The germline gives CDR1 DFQATT, CDR2 SNEGSKA (reference sequence). Trimming stripped 5 bases from V and 9 bases from J, with 19 bases between. The length of the CDR3 is 14 residues. The CDR3 DNA reads as TGCAGTGCTGGCAAAGGGTTCCAGTTCCGGGAGCTGTTTTTT. It is translated as CSAGKGFQFRELFF.

V and J are TRBV29-1 and TRBJ2-3; 7 bases fit TRBD2. The CDR3 length is 12 residues. V shed 5 bases, J shed 8 bases, and the junction held 7 bases outside the gene matches. CDR1 is SQVTM, CDR2 ANQGSEA, per germline. The CDR3 spells CSVQSPGGTQYF. The CDR3 bases are TGCAGCGTTCAATCGCCGGGAGGTACGCAGTATTTT.

In regard to this clonotype: An end of the junction does not agree with germline; a read error may underlie this. The chain carries TRBV30 and TRBJ1-2; unclear D gene. Germline V CDR1 and CDR2: GTSNPN, SVGIG (reference sequence). The CDR3 runs to 12 residues. The CDR3 DNA is TGTGCCTGGAGTGGTTGGGATTATGGCTACGCCTTC. Translation: CAWSGWDYGYAF.